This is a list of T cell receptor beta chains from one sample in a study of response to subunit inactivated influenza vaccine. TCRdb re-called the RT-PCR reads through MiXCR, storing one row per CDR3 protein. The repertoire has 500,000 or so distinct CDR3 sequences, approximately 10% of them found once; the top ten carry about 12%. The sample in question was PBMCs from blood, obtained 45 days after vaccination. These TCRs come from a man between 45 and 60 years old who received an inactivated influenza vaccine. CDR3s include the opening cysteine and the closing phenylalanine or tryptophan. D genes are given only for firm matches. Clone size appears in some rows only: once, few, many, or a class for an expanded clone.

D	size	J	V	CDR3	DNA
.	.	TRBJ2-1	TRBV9	CASSVGPRENEQFF	TGTGCCAGCAGCGTAGGTCCCCGCGAGAATGAGCAGTTCTTC
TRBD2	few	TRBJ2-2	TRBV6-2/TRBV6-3	CASRAPGGYTGELFF	TGTGCCAGCAGAGCTCCGGGGGGGTACACCGGGGAGCTGTTTTTT
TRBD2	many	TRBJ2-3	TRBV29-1	CSVEPLAGSTDTQYF	TGCAGCGTTGAACCCCTAGCGGGGAGCACAGATACGCAGTATTTT
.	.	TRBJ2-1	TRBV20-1	CSAVQSRNEQFF	TGCAGTGCGGTCCAGAGTAGGAATGAGCAGTTCTTC
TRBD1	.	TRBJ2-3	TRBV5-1	CASSLGQGAITDTQYF	TGCGCCAGCAGCTTGGGACAGGGGGCTATCACAGATACGCAGTATTTT
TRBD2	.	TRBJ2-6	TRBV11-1	CASSSSLAGRGGSGANVLTF	TGTGCCAGCAGCTCATCTCTCGCGGGGAGGGGCGGCTCTGGGGCCAACGTCCTGACTTTC
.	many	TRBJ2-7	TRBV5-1	CASSLFQDSYEQYF	TGCGCCAGCAGCTTGTTCCAGGACTCCTACGAGCAGTACTTC
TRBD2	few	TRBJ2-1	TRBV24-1	CATSDLLAGPYGEQFF	TGTGCCACCAGTGATTTGCTAGCGGGGCCCTACGGTGAGCAGTTCTTC
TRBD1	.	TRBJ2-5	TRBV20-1	CSALDRVGETQYF	TGCAGTGCCCTAGACAGGGTGGGGGAGACCCAGTACTTC
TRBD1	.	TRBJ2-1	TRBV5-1	CASSRDRGRTEQFF	TGCGCCAGCAGCAGGGACAGGGGAAGGACTGAGCAGTTCTTC
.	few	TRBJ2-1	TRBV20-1	CSASADSYNEQFF	TGCAGTGCTAGCGCCGACTCCTACAATGAGCAGTTCTTC
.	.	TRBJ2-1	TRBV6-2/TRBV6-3	CASSGWGSEGEQFF	TGTGCCAGCAGCGGGTGGGGGTCGGAGGGTGAGCAGTTCTTC
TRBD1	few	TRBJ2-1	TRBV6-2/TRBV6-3	CASSETTGMSYNEQFF	TGTGCCAGCAGTGAGACGACAGGGATGAGTTACAATGAGCAGTTCTTC
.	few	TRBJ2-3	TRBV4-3	CASSQDRLSTDTQYF	TGCGCCAGCAGCCAAGACCGGCTTAGCACAGATACGCAGTATTTT
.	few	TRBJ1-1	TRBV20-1	CSARRPGAERRTEAFF	TGCAGTGCTAGACGACCCGGGGCGGAGCGGCGCACTGAAGCTTTCTTT
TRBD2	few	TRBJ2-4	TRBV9	CASSPQTSGNNIQYF	TGTGCCAGCAGCCCCCAGACTAGCGGGAACAACATTCAGTACTTC
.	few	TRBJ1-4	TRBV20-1	CSARSMRGSTNEKLFF	TGCAGTGCTAGAAGTATGCGGGGGTCAACTAATGAAAAACTGTTTTTT
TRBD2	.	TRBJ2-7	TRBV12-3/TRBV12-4	CASSFSGTSGSSYEQYF	TGTGCCAGCAGTTTTTCCGGGACTAGCGGATCCTCCTACGAGCAGTACTTC
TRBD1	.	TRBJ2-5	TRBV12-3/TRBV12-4	CASSPRTGGLQETQYF	TGTGCCAGCAGTCCAAGGACAGGGGGCCTACAAGAGACCCAGTACTTC
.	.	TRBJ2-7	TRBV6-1	CASSDAPGTTAAREQYF	TGTGCCAGCAGTGACGCCCCAGGCACCACGGCGGCAAGAGAGCAGTACTTC
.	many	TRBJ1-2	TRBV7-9	CASSPQGSSYGYTF	TGTGCCAGCAGCCCCCAGGGGAGCAGCTATGGCTACACCTTC
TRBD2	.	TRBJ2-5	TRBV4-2	CASSRAGTSEETQYF	TGTGCCAGCAGCCGAGCCGGGACTAGTGAAGAGACCCAGTACTTC
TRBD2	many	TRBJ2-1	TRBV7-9	CASTPGTSGFEQFF	TGTGCCAGCACCCCCGGGACTAGCGGGTTTGAGCAGTTCTTC
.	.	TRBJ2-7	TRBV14	CASSQGRGHYEQYF	TGTGCCAGCAGCCAAGGGAGGGGGCACTACGAGCAGTACTTC
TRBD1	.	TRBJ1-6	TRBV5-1	CASSWGRQGRNSPLHF	TGCGCCAGCAGCTGGGGACGACAGGGACGAAATTCACCCCTCCACTTT
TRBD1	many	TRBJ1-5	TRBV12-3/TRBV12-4	CASSRTGGNQPQHF	TGTGCCAGCAGTCGGACAGGGGGCAATCAGCCCCAGCATTTT
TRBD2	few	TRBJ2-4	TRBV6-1	CASSLGLASVAKNIQYF	TGTGCCAGCAGTCTAGGACTAGCTTCAGTAGCCAAAAACATTCAGTACTTC
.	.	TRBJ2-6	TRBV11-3	CASSLNGAGANVLTF	TGTGCCAGCAGCTTAAATGGTGCAGGGGCCAACGTCCTGACTTTC
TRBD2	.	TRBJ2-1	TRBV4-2	CASSIQSSGGKLSGYNEQFF	TGTGCCAGCAGCATTCAGTCTAGCGGCGGGAAGCTTTCAGGCTACAATGAGCAGTTCTTC
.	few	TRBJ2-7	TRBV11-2	CASSLYPSRATSSYEQYF	TGTGCCAGCAGCTTGTATCCAAGTAGGGCAACTAGCTCCTACGAGCAGTACTTC
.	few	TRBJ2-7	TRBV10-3	CAISESVGRDEQYF	TGTGCCATCAGTGAGTCGGTGGGGCGGGACGAGCAGTACTTC
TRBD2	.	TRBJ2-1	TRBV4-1	CASSPEGLAPHNEQFF	TGCGCCAGCAGCCCCGAGGGACTAGCTCCCCACAATGAGCAGTTCTTC
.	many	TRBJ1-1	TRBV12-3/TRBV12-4	CASRTSGGLSTEAFF	TGTGCCAGCAGGACGTCGGGGGGGCTGAGCACTGAAGCTTTCTTT
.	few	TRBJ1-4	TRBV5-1	CASSFNRATNEKLFF	TGCGCCAGCAGCTTTAACAGGGCTACTAATGAAAAACTGTTTTTT
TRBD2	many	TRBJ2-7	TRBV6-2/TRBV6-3	CATDPGTSGARSSYEQYF	TGTGCCACCGACCCCGGGACTAGCGGGGCTAGGAGCTCCTACGAGCAGTACTTC
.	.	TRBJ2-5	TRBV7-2	CASSRTFQETQYF	TGTGCCAGCAGCCGGACTTTCCAAGAGACCCAGTACTTC
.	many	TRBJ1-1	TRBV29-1	CSVAFVNTEAFF	TGCAGCGTTGCTTTTGTAAACACTGAAGCTTTCTTT
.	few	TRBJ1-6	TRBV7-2	CASSLQAASYNSPLHF	TGTGCCAGCAGCTTACAGGCTGCATCCTATAATTCACCCCTCCACTTT
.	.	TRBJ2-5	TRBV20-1	CSASVAVGETQYF	TGCAGTGCTAGTGTGGCGGTCGGAGAGACCCAGTACTTC
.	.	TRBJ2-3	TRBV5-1	CASSLWGITNTDTQYF	TGCGCCAGCAGCCTTTGGGGGATTACTAACACAGATACGCAGTATTTT